Reported below is one TCR beta chain. The entry originates in a study of CD8+ T cells in alopecia areata. The overall study: Each of the treated patients was given oral tofacitinib, 5 to 10 mg twice daily, for moderate-to-severe alopecia areata.

Extraction and reverse transcription of RNA yielded cDNA as the sequencing template. Sequencing used immunoSEQ multiplex PCR; TCRdb keeps in-frame clones, though not all of them. The sample holds about 140,000 clones, 86% seen once. Treatment here: oral pan-JAK inhibitor, 5-10 mg twice daily. Here the sequenced sample was CD8+ T cells sorted from blood, taken at week 4, from a patient treated with tofacitinib. The source is a human donor with alopecia areata.

This CDR3 is CAISSSGYPYNEQFF. For the CDR3, the DNA is TGTGCCATCAGTTCCAGCGGGTATCCCTACAATGAGCAGTTCTTC. The chain is built from TRBV10-3 and TRBJ2-1; tentative D call: TRBD2 (6 bases). Trimming cost V 5 bases and J 2 bases, with 13 bases left between them. The CDR3 is made up of 15 amino acids. Germline V gene data show CDR1 as ENHRY and CDR2 as SYGVKD.